This entry is about one T cell receptor beta chain. Libraries were prepared by immunoSEQ multiplex PCR; TCRdb keeps only in-frame clonotypes and omits some of them. The table lists tens of thousands of clones, less than 90% of them singletons, with approximately 9.2% in the top ten. Germline CDR1 LNHDA, CDR2 SQIVND (reference sequence). V dropped 4 bases and J dropped 3 bases, with 12 bases sitting between them. The CDR3 has 15 residues. The data stem from a study of blood T cell repertoires in COVID-19. Sequencing was done on a sample of peripheral blood. The TCR sequence derives from a woman aged 70-85 years with active COVID-19. The chain uses TRBV19 and TRBJ2-2, with TRBD1 as a possible D gene (6 bases). CDR3 in amino acids: CASSTLQGYTGELFF. The CDR3 nucleotides read TGTGCCAGTAGTACCCTACAGGGATACACCGGGGAGCTGTTTTTT.